This TCR beta chain is from a study of T-cell reconstitution after alpha-beta-depleted transplantation in children. Study-wide results and limits: After one year, T-cell counts and TCRbeta diversity mostly came from new T cells. The study traced high day-60 TCRbeta diversity in some patients to surviving recipient T cells and thymic progenitors.

As it was prepared, the TCRbeta library received unique molecular identifiers. TCRdb fed the PCR reads into MiXCR, producing one record per CDR3 protein. Counted here are under 300,000 distinct CDR3 sequences, 11% occurring once; the ten biggest clones make up 23%. This clonotype has at least ten counts. Its antigen is unknown. The material sequenced was peripheral blood, taken 180 days after TCRalphabeta/CD19-depleted stem cell transplant. This TCR was sampled from a male patient aged 2 to 9 who had a stem cell transplant for chronic granulomatous disease, so the T cells may come from the graft donor.

CDR3 nucleotide sequence: TGTGCCAGCAGTTATGGCGGGAGGGCCAATGAGCAGTTCTTC. It codes for CASSYGGRANEQFF. The gene calls are TRBV27 and TRBJ2-1; 9 bases align to TRBD2. The germline V gene has CDR1 MNHEY and CDR2 SMNVEV (reference sequence). This CDR3 is 14 amino acids long. J was trimmed by 6 bases and V by 4 bases; bases with no gene match: 4.